The 10 T cell receptor beta chains below all came from one sample that was sequenced in a study of blood T cell repertoires in COVID-19 (dated by TCRdb to about 2020). The library was obtained by the immunoSEQ multiplex PCR assay. Entries here come from immuneACCESS through TCRdb and include only in-frame sequences with V and J called. Some clones fail to appear in such tables; in the studies checked, an unresolved V gene covers under half of the shortfall, and the cause of the remainder is unknown. In all, the sample holds about 110,000 clones, and roughly 88% of those were seen once. The top ten clones comprise roughly 7.9% of the sample. Source material: peripheral blood. These receptors originate from a woman aged 80 or over with active or convalescent COVID-19.

V and J are TRBV7-9 and TRBJ2-1; possibly TRBD1 for D (5 bases). Trimming took 7 bases from V and 0 from J, leaving 13 bases between them. Germline V CDR1 and CDR2: SEHNR, FQNEAQ (reference sequence). This CDR3 is 15 amino acids long. The CDR3 coding sequence is TGTGCCAGCACCAAGAGACAGCGCTCCTACAATGAGCAGTTCTTC. Its protein product is CASTKRQRSYNEQFF.

In this sample, this clone turned up once. V and J are TRBV6-4 and TRBJ2-3; 10 bases are a match to TRBD2. Per germline, CDR1 MRHNA and CDR2 SNTAGT. The CDR3 has 16 amino acids. With V trimmed by 6 bases and J by 5 bases, 11 bases remained unmatched. CDR3 DNA sequence: TGTGCCAGCAGCCCCCTAGGGGTAGCGGGAGGAGATACGCAGTATTTT. Protein: CASSPLGVAGGDTQYF.

The V call is TRBV7-2, the J call TRBJ2-1; 10 bases match TRBD1. Per germline, CDR1 SGHTA and CDR2 FQGNSA. The CDR3 spans 14 residues. Germline trimming cut 1 base from V and 8 bases from J; bases unmatched to any gene: 2. The CDR3 reads CASSLGGTGDEQFF. CDR3 nucleotides: TGTGCCAGCAGCTTAGGAGGGACAGGGGATGAGCAGTTCTTC.

The CDR3 sequence is CASSQGRAGGPRETQYF. The DNA of the CDR3 is TGCGCCAGCAGCCAAGGGCGAGCGGGAGGGCCGAGAGAGACCCAGTACTTC. The chain joins TRBV4-1 to TRBJ2-5; 10 nucleotides align to TRBD2. From germline, CDR1 is MGHRA and CDR2 YSYEKL. Losses at the gene ends were 1 base for V and 4 bases for J; bases not matched to a gene: 9. This CDR3 is built from 17 residues.

The rearrangement joins TRBV2 to TRBJ1-5; 9 bases match TRBD1. V shed 7 bases and J 6 bases; nucleotides not matched to a gene: 7. The CDR3 extends over 14 amino acids. Germline V gene sequence: CDR1 SNHLY, CDR2 FYNNEI. The DNA of the CDR3 is TGTGCCAGCACGACGGGACAGGGAAGTCAGCCCCAGCATTTT. This translates into CASTTGQGSQPQHF.

The chain combines TRBV11-1 with TRBJ1-1, with TRBD1 matching 7 bases. The germline V gene has CDR1 SGHAT and CDR2 FQDESV (reference sequence). The CDR3 consists of 14 residues. Trimming took 7 bases from V and 0 from J; bases not matched to a gene: 5. For the CDR3, the DNA is TGTGCCAGCACCCCGGGACAGTTGAACACTGAAGCTTTCTTT. Protein: CASTPGQLNTEAFF. Based on the CDR3 plus reference TRBV11-1 and TRBJ1-1, the full variable domain is EAEVAQSPRYKITEKSQAVAFWCDPISGHATLYWYRQILGQGPELLVQFQDESVVDDSQLPKDRFSAERLKGVDSTLKIQPAELGDSAMYLCASTPGQLNTEAFFGQGTRLTVV.

The chain joins TRBV7-9 to TRBJ2-2; TRBD2 matches at 8 bases. CDR1 and CDR2 from the germline V gene are SEHNR and FQNEAQ (reference sequence). After removal of 6 bases from V and 3 bases from J, the junction contained 6 bases not matched to a gene. The CDR3 is made up of 15 amino acids. The CDR3 DNA follows: TGTGCCAGCAGTAGACTAGCGATAGACACCGGGGAGCTGTTTTTT. Translation gives CASSRLAIDTGELFF.

This clone was seen once. The chain combines TRBV7-2 with TRBJ2-7, with a tentative D call TRBD2 (5 bases). The V gene lost 1 base and the J gene lost 0 bases, with 13 bases spanning the gap. Germline CDR1 and CDR2: SGHTA and FQGNSA. This CDR3 has 16 amino acids. For the CDR3, the DNA is TGTGCCAGCAGCTTAGGGAGCGGATTAAGCTCCTACGAGCAGTACTTC. The encoded protein is CASSLGSGLSSYEQYF.

The chain links TRBV6-5 to TRBJ1-1; possibly TRBD1 for D (5 bases). V lost 3 bases, J lost 4 bases, and 12 bases lay in between. The CDR3 runs to 14 residues. Germline CDR1 is MNHEY and CDR2 is SVGAGI. CDR3 in amino acids: CASSYGGSSTEAFF. In nucleotides, the CDR3 is TGTGCCAGCAGTTATGGGGGGTCGAGCACTGAAGCTTTCTTT.

This clone occurred a few times. CDR3 sequence (DNA): TGTGCCAGCAGTGAAATGGGGGCATACGGAAACACCATATATTTT. Protein product: CASSEMGAYGNTIYF. V gene TRBV2 combines with J gene TRBJ1-3, with D maybe TRBD1 (6 bases). The CDR3 is made up of 15 amino acids. V was pared by 2 bases and J by 4 bases, with 12 bases between. CDR1 is SNHLY, CDR2 FYNNEI, per germline.